The 26 T cell receptor beta chains below come from one sample, sequenced in a study of T cell responses to AZD1222 COVID-19 vaccine. Generated by immunoSEQ multiplex PCR, the TCRdb table keeps only in-frame clones and is missing some. The sample lists about 140,000 clones; about 91% were seen once. Source: peripheral blood, taken on day 0 of AZD1222 vaccination. Receptors were obtained from an adult in good health.

The sample holds one count of this clone. The chain combines TRBV7-2 with TRBJ1-4, with D hard to call. Trimming stripped 1 base from V and 10 bases from J, with 10 bases between. Germline lookup yields CDR1 SGHTA and CDR2 FQGNSA. CDR3 length: 13 residues. CDR3 residues: CASSLGTGVKLFF. The CDR3 DNA reads TGTGCCAGCAGCTTAGGGACCGGGGTAAAACTGTTTTTT.

This clone was seen a few times. The V and J genes are TRBV2 and TRBJ1-5; TRBD1 agrees at 7 bases. V shed 4 bases, J shed 7 bases, and the junction held 7 bases outside the gene matches. Looked up from germline, CDR1 is SNHLY and CDR2 is FYNNEI. This CDR3 contains 14 residues. The CDR3 sequence: CASSVRGQGQPQHF. The DNA of the CDR3 is TGTGCCAGCAGTGTGAGGGGGCAAGGGCAGCCCCAGCATTTT.

This clone has more than one count but fewer than ten. The chain couples TRBV6-2 or TRBV6-3 to TRBJ2-5, with D perhaps TRBD1 or TRBD2 (5 bases each). Germline values: CDR1 MNHEY, CDR2 SVGEGT. V lost 5 bases and J 6 bases, leaving 22 bases between the germline ends. CDR3 length: 16 residues. In DNA, the CDR3 is TGTGCCAGCAGTCCCCCCGGGGACCGCTTGACGAAGACCCAGTACTTC. Amino acids: CASSPPGDRLTKTQYF.

The V call is TRBV6-5, the J call TRBJ2-4, with D possibly being TRBD2 (5 bases). The CDR3 is 15 residues long. Trimming removed 2 bases from V and 13 bases from J, with 21 bases in between. Germline CDR1 and CDR2: MNHEY and SVGAGI. CDR3 sequence reads: CASSYALAPQASQYF. As DNA, the CDR3 is TGTGCCAGCAGTTACGCTCTAGCACCTCAGGCCTCCCAGTACTTC.

The rearrangement joins TRBV5-4 to TRBJ2-7; a weak D match, TRBD2 (6 bases). Trimming shortened V by 0 bases and J by 4 bases, and 11 bases separated the two germline ends. Germline V gene data show CDR1 as SGHNT and CDR2 as YYREEE (reference sequence). The CDR3 is 14 amino acids. CDR3 sequence: CASSLEAGTYEQYF. The CDR3 coding sequence is TGTGCCAGCAGCTTGGAGGCAGGGACTTACGAGCAGTACTTC.

The V call is TRBV19, the J call TRBJ2-1, with D perhaps TRBD1 (6 bases). The germline V and J ends were trimmed by 7 bases and 7 bases, with 17 bases remaining between them. Germline V gives CDR1 LNHDA, CDR2 SQIVND (reference sequence). The CDR3 is made up of 14 amino acids. CDR3 protein: CASNPLGTRNEQFF. In DNA, the CDR3 is TGTGCCAGTAACCCGCTAGGGACAAGAAATGAGCAGTTCTTC. The entire variable domain, with the rest obtained from reference TRBV19 and TRBJ2-1, is as follows: DGGITQSPKYLFRKEGQNVTLSCEQNLNHDAMYWYRQDPGQGLRLIYYSQIVNDFQKGDIAEGYSVSREKKESFPLTVTSAQKNPTAFYLCASNPLGTRNEQFFGPGTRLTVL.

V and J are TRBV21-1 and TRBJ2-1; the table's D call TRBD2 went unverified against the DNA. TRBV21-1 is shown as a pseudogene. The CDR3 runs to 16 residues. The CDR3 reads CASRRSGLAGNNEQFF. CDR3 sequence (DNA): TGTGCCAGCCGCCGGTCGGGACTAGCGGGTAACAATGAGCAGTTCTTC.

The chain employs TRBV5-8 and TRBJ2-1, with D unresolved. The CDR3 runs 14 residues. In germline, CDR1 is SGHTS, CDR2 YDEGEE. The germline V and J ends were trimmed by 0 bases and 7 bases, with 11 bases remaining between them. CDR3 DNA: TGTGCCAGCAGCTTGGCTGCACTGGTGAATGAGCAGTTCTTC. Translating gives CASSLAALVNEQFF.

The rearrangement joins TRBV7-9 to TRBJ2-7; TRBD2 aligns across 10 bases. The CDR3 spans 14 residues. Losses at the gene ends were 5 bases for V and 4 bases for J; bases not matched to a gene: 5. Germline assignment: CDR1 SEHNR and CDR2 FQNEAQ (reference sequence). DNA for the CDR3: TGTGCCAGCAGCCGAGCGGGAGGGCAGTACGAGCAGTACTTC. Translation gives CASSRAGGQYEQYF.

This chain connects TRBV7-3 to TRBJ2-1; D might be TRBD2 (5 bases). The CDR3 consists of 14 residues. V lost 2 bases and J 4 bases, leaving 9 bases between the germline ends. Per germline, CDR1 SGHTA and CDR2 FQGTGA. The CDR3 nucleotides are TGTGCCAGCAGCTTAGAGGGCTTATACAATGAGCAGTTCTTC. Translating it yields CASSLEGLYNEQFF.

This clone was picked up one time. J is TRBJ2-3 and V is TRBV6-5; D perhaps matches TRBD2 (7 bases). This CDR3 spans 13 amino acids. Germline loops: CDR1 MNHEY, CDR2 SVGAGI. The germline V and J ends were trimmed by 8 bases and 5 bases, with 14 bases remaining between them. The CDR3 protein is CASAGALGDTQYF. In nucleotides, the CDR3 is TGTGCCAGCGCGGGGGCCTTGGGAGATACGCAGTATTTT.

CDR3 DNA: TGTGCCAGCAGCATGGGGGGGGTCCAAGAGACCCAGTACTTC. This sequence encodes CASSMGGVQETQYF. This chain links TRBV5-5 with TRBJ2-5, with 7 bases that match TRBD2. The CDR3 is 14 residues long. Germline CDR1 SGHKS, CDR2 YYEKEE (reference sequence). With V trimmed by 4 bases and J by 1 base, 4 bases remained unmatched.

As DNA, the CDR3 is TGTGCCAGCAGCCGGACTAGCGAATACGAGCAGTACTTC. It specifies CASSRTSEYEQYF. V usage is TRBV5-6 and J usage is TRBJ2-7, with 9 bases identical to TRBD2. The germline gives CDR1 SGHDT, CDR2 YYEEEE. The CDR3 covers 13 residues. Germline trimming cut 4 bases from V and 4 bases from J; bases unmatched to any gene: 3.

As DNA, the CDR3 is TGTGCCAGCATAGGCGGGACCACGTACAATGAGCAGTTCTTC. Its translation is CASIGGTTYNEQFF. This rearrangement joins TRBV27 to TRBJ2-1; a weak D match, TRBD2 (6 bases). Germline CDR1 and CDR2: MNHEY and SMNVEV (reference sequence). There are 14 residues in the CDR3. Trimming took off 7 bases at V and 4 bases at J, with 14 bases between the two ends.

This chain links TRBV28 with TRBJ1-5; D gene unclear. The germline gives CDR1 MDHEN, CDR2 SYDVKM. This CDR3 has 15 amino acids. The V end was cut by 7 bases, the J end by 5 bases, with 18 bases between. The CDR3 reads CASTPLGRTDQPQHF. The CDR3 nucleotides are TGTGCCAGCACCCCTCTAGGGCGGACCGATCAGCCCCAGCATTTT.

J is TRBJ2-3 and V is TRBV30; D gene uncertain. V was shortened by 3 bases and J by 6 bases, with 13 bases between the two germline ends. CDR1 and CDR2 from the germline V gene are GTSNPN and SVGIG (reference sequence). The CDR3 runs 13 residues. The CDR3 reads CAWREGLADTQYF. The CDR3 bases are TGTGCCTGGAGGGAAGGGTTGGCTGATACGCAGTATTTT.

The chain joins TRBV12-3 or TRBV12-4 to TRBJ1-3, with D perhaps matching TRBD1 (6 bases). V was cut by 5 bases and J by 2 bases, with 7 bases left in between. The CDR3 is made up of 13 amino acids. Here the CDR3 DNA reads TGTGCCAGCAGTAGACAGGCTGGAAACACCATATATTTT. Its protein is CASSRQAGNTIYF.

The chain links TRBV5-1 to TRBJ1-6, with D maybe TRBD1 (5 bases). Trimming left V 2 bases short and J 0 bases short, with 6 bases between. CDR3 length: 15 amino acids. Germline V lookup: CDR1 SGHRS, CDR2 YFSETQ. The CDR3, as DNA: TGCGCCAGCAGCTTTGGGGGCTCCTATAATTCACCCCTCCACTTT. It is translated as CASSFGGSYNSPLHF.

The gene calls are TRBV9 and TRBJ2-1; D may be TRBD2 (5 bases). V was trimmed by 5 bases and J by 2 bases, leaving 14 bases between them. The CDR3 runs 15 residues. Germline V gene sequence: CDR1 SGDLS, CDR2 YYNGEE. The CDR3 protein is CASRASGTPYNEQFF. In DNA, the CDR3 is TGTGCCAGCAGAGCGAGCGGAACCCCCTACAATGAGCAGTTCTTC.

CDR3 loop: CASSLEMGNQPQHF. CDR3 nucleotides: TGTGCCAGCAGCTTGGAAATGGGCAATCAGCCCCAGCATTTT. V and J are TRBV5-6 and TRBJ1-5; D gene ambiguous. Germline CDR1 SGHDT, CDR2 YYEEEE. V was pared by 0 bases and J by 2 bases, with 6 bases between. CDR3 size: 14 residues.

Details on this clone: Other DNA sequences in this sample translate to the same CDR3. The chain links TRBV9 to TRBJ2-1; D unclear. CDR1 and CDR2 (germline): SGDLS, YYNGEE. V was trimmed by 0 bases and J by 0 bases, leaving 4 bases between them. The CDR3 totals 14 residues. The CDR3 DNA is TGTGCCAGCAGCGTAGGGAGCTCCTACAATGAGCAGTTCTTC. It encodes CASSVGSSYNEQFF. The whole variable domain, remainder taken from reference TRBV9 and TRBJ2-1, is DSGVTQTPKHLITATGQRVTLRCSPRSGDLSVYWYQQSLDQGLQFLIQYYNGEERAKGNILERFSAQQFPDLHSELNLSSLELGDSALYFCASSVGSSYNEQFFGPGTRLTVL.

J is TRBJ2-1 and V is TRBV6-5, with TRBD1 matching over 10 bases. The CDR3 covers 14 residues. The V gene end was trimmed by 6 bases and the J gene end by 8 bases; junction bases not matched to a gene: 7. Germline-derived CDR1 and CDR2 are MNHEY and SVGAGI. CDR3: CASSPGTGVYEQFF. The CDR3, as DNA: TGTGCCAGCAGCCCCGGGACAGGGGTTTATGAGCAGTTCTTC.

The CDR3 nucleotides are TGTGCCAGCAGCCACTTACCCCGACTAGCGGGAGAGGGGGATACGCAGTATTTT. This sequence encodes CASSHLPRLAGEGDTQYF. This rearrangement joins TRBV3-1 (or the pseudogene TRBV3-2) to TRBJ2-3; 12 bases match TRBD2. J was trimmed by 6 bases and V by 3 bases; bases with no gene match: 13. Per the germline V gene, CDR1 is LGHDT and CDR2 is YNNKEL (reference sequence). The CDR3 consists of 18 residues.

The chain couples TRBV9 to TRBJ2-5; 8 nucleotides align to TRBD1. The CDR3 covers 16 residues. Germline loops: CDR1 SGDLS, CDR2 YYNGEE. J lost 5 bases, V lost 0 bases, and 9 bases had no gene match. The CDR3 protein is CASSVVGRQGKETQYF. The CDR3 DNA reads as TGTGCCAGCAGCGTAGTCGGTAGACAGGGGAAGGAGACCCAGTACTTC. Drawing the rest from reference TRBV9 and TRBJ2-5, the complete variable domain is DSGVTQTPKHLITATGQRVTLRCSPRSGDLSVYWYQQSLDQGLQFLIQYYNGEERAKGNILERFSAQQFPDLHSELNLSSLELGDSALYFCASSVVGRQGKETQYFGPGTRLLVL.

This chain joins TRBV18 and TRBJ1-2, with D maybe TRBD1 (5 bases). Germline lookup yields CDR1 KGHSH and CDR2 LQKENI. V lost 5 bases and J 1 base, leaving 14 bases between the germline ends. The CDR3 has 15 residues. For the CDR3, the DNA is TGTGCCAGCTCAGCCCCAGGGAGCTTTAACTATGGCTACACCTTC. Translation: CASSAPGSFNYGYTF.

This sequence joins TRBV24-1 and TRBJ2-2; no clear D gene. V lost 4 bases, J lost 3 bases, and 11 bases lay in between. The CDR3 extends over 15 amino acids. CDR1 KGHDR and CDR2 SFDVKD come from the germline V gene. DNA of the CDR3: TGTGCCACCAGTGAACGCGGACGGGACACCGGGGAGCTGTTTTTT. Translated, it gives CATSERGRDTGELFF.